The text below deals with one TCR beta chain. The entry originates in a study of blood T cell repertoires in COVID-19. Study background: Acute-phase and convalescent COVID-19 samples originated in the United States, Italy and Spain. Nucleic acid was either cDNA or gDNA, and it came from T cells, B-cell-depleted T cells, or PBMCs.

Original methodology: Estimated nucleated cell counts came from reference gene primer amplification. This table comes from immunoSEQ multiplex PCR, and its TCRdb copy is limited to in-frame clones, with some not included. Clonal size and the V and J genes are those of that table, whereas D and trimming came from the DNA. Of roughly 300,000 clones listed, 85% are singletons. This CDR3 contains 15 residues. The V segment lost 3 bases and the J segment 12 bases; nucleotides outside the gene matches: 8. The germline V gene has CDR1 SGHRS and CDR2 YFSETQ. The TCR originated in a human donor in a cohort sampled during active COVID-19. The sequenced material came from peripheral blood. This rearrangement joins TRBV5-1 to TRBJ2-1, with 14 bases aligning to TRBD2. CDR3 protein: CASSSGTSGSVGQFF. As DNA, the CDR3 is TGCGCCAGCAGCTCTGGGACTAGCGGGAGCGTGGGGCAGTTCTTC.